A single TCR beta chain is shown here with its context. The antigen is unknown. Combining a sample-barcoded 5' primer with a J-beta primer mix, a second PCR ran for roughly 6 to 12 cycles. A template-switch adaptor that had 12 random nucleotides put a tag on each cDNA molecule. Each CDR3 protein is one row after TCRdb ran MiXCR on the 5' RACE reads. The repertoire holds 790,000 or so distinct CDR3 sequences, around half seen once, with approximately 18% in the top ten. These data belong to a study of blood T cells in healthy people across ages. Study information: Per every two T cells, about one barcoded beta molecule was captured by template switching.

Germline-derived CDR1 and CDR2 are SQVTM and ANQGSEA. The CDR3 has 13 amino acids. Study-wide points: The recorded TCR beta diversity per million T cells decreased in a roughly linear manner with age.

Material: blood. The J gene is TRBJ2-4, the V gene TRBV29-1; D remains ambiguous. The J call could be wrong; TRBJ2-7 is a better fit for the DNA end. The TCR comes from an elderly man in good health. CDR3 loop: CSVKNSPTYEQYF. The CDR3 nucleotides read TGCAGCGTAAAGAACAGCCCAACCTACGAGCAGTACTTC.